A single sample is the source of the 24 T cell receptor beta chains below, sequenced in a study of blood T cell repertoires in COVID-19. Clones were read by immunoSEQ multiplex PCR, and TCRdb kept only the in-frame ones, dropping some. Here the sample spans about 210,000 clones, around 80% being singletons. The material sequenced was peripheral blood. The receptor set was obtained from a middle-aged woman with acute or convalescent COVID-19.

The chain is built from TRBV7-2 and TRBJ2-7, with 7 bases identical to TRBD2. The trim removed 2 bases at V and 2 bases at J, leaving 12 bases unmatched. The CDR3 extends over 17 amino acids. Germline V gene lookup returns CDR1 SGHTA and CDR2 FQGNSA. The CDR3 loop is CASSLPVGGSDPYEQYF. CDR3 nucleotide sequence: TGTGCCAGCAGCTTACCGGTGGGGGGGAGTGATCCCTACGAGCAGTACTTC.

V gene TRBV24-1 combines with J gene TRBJ2-2, with TRBD2 matching over 10 bases. The germline V gene encodes CDR1 KGHDR and CDR2 SFDVKD. V dropped 6 bases and J dropped 3; count of bases not matched to a gene: 6. CDR3 length: 16 residues. CDR3 protein: CATSPSGRKDTGELFF. The CDR3 coding sequence is TGTGCCACCAGTCCTAGCGGGAGAAAGGACACCGGGGAGCTGTTTTTT.

The chain couples TRBV25-1 to TRBJ1-2; 7 nucleotides align to TRBD1. The V gene end was trimmed by 3 bases and the J gene end by 6 bases; junction bases not matched to a gene: 13. The CDR3 is 16 amino acids. Germline CDR1 reads MGHDK; CDR2 reads SYGVNS. CDR3 region: CASSDSGRGTIDGYTF. The CDR3 DNA is TGTGCCAGCAGTGATTCCGGCAGGGGGACGATCGATGGCTACACCTTC.

Only a few counts were recorded for this clone. The chain links TRBV27 to TRBJ1-1; no clear D. Per the germline V gene, CDR1 is MNHEY and CDR2 is SMNVEV (reference sequence). The CDR3 has 12 residues. V shed 7 bases and J shed 5 bases, with 11 bases lying between them. The DNA for the CDR3 is TGTGCCAGCACGAATGGGAGAACTGAAGCTTTCTTT. As protein: CASTNGRTEAFF.

The chain combines TRBV5-4 with TRBJ2-7, with D uncertain. V shed 1 base and J shed 1 base, with 6 bases lying between them. The germline V gene has CDR1 SGHNT and CDR2 YYREEE (reference sequence). This CDR3 is 13 amino acids long. The CDR3 nucleotides are TGTGCCAGCAGCTTGCCCCCATCCTACGAGCAGTACTTC. As protein: CASSLPPSYEQYF.

This clone was detected a few times. CDR3 sequence (DNA): TGCGCCAGCAGCTGGGGGACAGAGATCAATCAGCCCCAGCATTTT. Protein sequence: CASSWGTEINQPQHF. The J gene is TRBJ1-5, the V gene TRBV5-1; 7 nucleotides agree with TRBD1. The CDR3 length is 15 residues. With 3 bases clipped from V and 3 bases from J, the junction kept 6 bases outside the gene matches. Germline lookup yields CDR1 SGHRS and CDR2 YFSETQ.

The chain combines TRBV27 with TRBJ1-6; the match to TRBD1 covers 10 bases. The V gene end was trimmed by 5 bases and the J gene end by 0 bases; junction bases not matched to a gene: 4. The CDR3 spans 17 residues. Germline V gives CDR1 MNHEY, CDR2 SMNVEV (reference sequence). CDR3 in amino acids: CASSRRQGASYNSPLHF. Here the CDR3 DNA reads TGTGCCAGCAGTCGCCGACAGGGGGCCTCCTATAATTCACCCCTCCACTTT.

This clone was counted a single time. V gene TRBV6-2 or TRBV6-3 combines with J gene TRBJ1-1; no clear D. The V end lost 3 bases, the J end lost 5 bases, and 13 bases lay between the germline ends. The CDR3 contains 14 residues. Germline loops: CDR1 MNHEY, CDR2 SVGEGT. The CDR3, as DNA: TGTGCCAGCAGTTATGTTGGAGGGCGGACTGAAGCTTTCTTT. Amino acid sequence: CASSYVGGRTEAFF.

V is TRBV29-1 and J is TRBJ1-1; 8 nucleotides line up with TRBD1. Unmatched junction bases numbered 12, after V lost 6 bases and J lost 0 bases. This CDR3 contains 16 residues. Germline V gene data show CDR1 as SQVTM and CDR2 as ANQGSEA. CDR3 nucleotide sequence: TGCAGCGTCGAATTGCCGACAGGGGCCATGAACACTGAAGCTTTCTTT. Its protein product is CSVELPTGAMNTEAFF.

The gene calls are TRBV6-5 and TRBJ1-2, with 11 nucleotides matching TRBD1. This CDR3 spans 15 amino acids. Germline CDR1 and CDR2: MNHEY and SVGAGI. Trimming at V came to 7 bases and at J to 4 bases, leaving 8 bases not matched to a gene. The CDR3 DNA reads as TGTGCCAGCACCGGACAGGGGGCGCGTGGCTATGGCTACACCTTC. Translating it yields CASTGQGARGYGYTF.

The V and J genes are TRBV4-3 and TRBJ2-7, with 7 bases fitting TRBD2. Trimming cost V 1 base and J 2 bases; bases outside gene matches: 5. The CDR3 is 15 residues long. Germline CDR1 reads LGHNA; CDR2 reads YSLEER. In DNA, the CDR3 is TGCGCCAGCAGCCAAGCTAGCGGAACCCCCTACGAGCAGTACTTC. Amino acid sequence: CASSQASGTPYEQYF.

The chain uses TRBV2 and TRBJ2-7; 9 bases fit TRBD1. Germline values: CDR1 SNHLY, CDR2 FYNNEI. This CDR3 is 15 amino acids long. Trimming cost V 6 bases and J 7 bases; bases outside gene matches: 13. The DNA for the CDR3 is TGTGCCAGCAGGACCCCCTTACAGGGGGCTTATGAGCAGTACTTC. This encodes CASRTPLQGAYEQYF.

This chain uses TRBV6-5 with TRBJ1-2, with TRBD1 as a possible D gene (6 bases). This CDR3 is 14 amino acids long. Per germline, CDR1 MNHEY and CDR2 SVGAGI. V was shortened by 5 bases and J by 3 bases, with 13 bases between the two germline ends. CDR3 in amino acids: CASSPQGMYYGYTF. CDR3 DNA: TGTGCCAGCAGTCCCCAGGGGATGTACTATGGCTACACCTTC.

Worth noting for this clone: Since a much larger clone is just one base distant, this may be a read error. Other DNA sequences in this sample translate to the same CDR3. The chain has TRBV10-3 and TRBJ2-2; D may be TRBD1 (6 bases). The CDR3 length is 12 residues. V was trimmed by 6 bases and J by 7 bases, leaving 9 bases between them. From germline, CDR1 is ENHRY and CDR2 SYGVKD. This CDR3 reads CAIRGTNGELFF. CDR3 coding DNA: TGTGCCATCAGGGGGACAAACGGGGAGCTGTTTTTT.

The chain links TRBV14 to TRBJ2-7; D is perhaps TRBD2 (5 bases). This CDR3 contains 14 residues. The V end was cut by 3 bases, the J end by 3 bases, with 12 bases between. Germline assignment: CDR1 SGHDN and CDR2 FVKESK. As DNA, the CDR3 is TGTGCCAGCAGCCAGTGGACGGGGAACTACGAGCAGTACTTC. Protein product: CASSQWTGNYEQYF.

This chain links TRBV6-2 or TRBV6-3 with TRBJ2-3; TRBD1 is a possible D gene (6 bases). The germline V gene encodes CDR1 MNHEY and CDR2 SVGEGT. V lost 2 bases and J lost 1, with 16 bases in between. The CDR3 spans 17 residues. CDR3 bases: TGTGCCAGCAGTTACCCCTCCCAGGGACAAGGCACAGATACGCAGTATTTT. Its translation is CASSYPSQGQGTDTQYF.

The CDR3 loop reads CASSLMRLANNEQFF. The CDR3 DNA sequence: TGTGCCAGCAGCTTAATGAGACTAGCTAACAATGAGCAGTTCTTC. The chain combines TRBV11-2 with TRBJ2-1; 7 nucleotides align to TRBD2. This CDR3 spans 15 amino acids. Trimming removed 2 bases from V and 5 bases from J; junction bases left unmatched: 6. CDR1 is SGHAT and CDR2 is FQNNGV in the germline V gene. The full variable domain, rest sourced from reference TRBV11-2 and TRBJ2-1, is EAGVAQSPRYKIIEKRQSVAFWCNPISGHATLYWYQQILGQGPKLLIQFQNNGVVDDSQLPKDRFSAERLKGVDSTLKIQPAKLEDSAVYLCASSLMRLANNEQFFGPGTRLTVL.

This rearrangement joins TRBV19 to TRBJ2-1; D remains ambiguous. The CDR3 runs 16 residues. Trimming removed 3 bases from V and 0 bases from J, with 12 bases in between. The germline gives CDR1 LNHDA, CDR2 SQIVND (reference sequence). DNA for the CDR3: TGTGCCAGTAGTATGAAGCGTTCTAGCTCCTACAATGAGCAGTTCTTC. It codes for CASSMKRSSSYNEQFF.

This rearrangement joins TRBV29-1 to TRBJ2-7, with TRBD1 matching over 7 bases. V was clipped by 7 bases and J by 3 bases; unmatched bases: 12. This CDR3 is built from 14 residues. CDR1 is SQVTM, CDR2 ANQGSEA, per germline. CDR3 coding DNA: TGCAGCGCCGAGGGGGCATACCCTAACTACGAGCAGTACTTC. As protein: CSAEGAYPNYEQYF.

The genes are TRBV15 and TRBJ2-1; D is unresolved. V lost 5 bases, J lost 3 bases, and 8 bases lay in between. The CDR3 is 13 residues long. Germline values: CDR1 LNHNV, CDR2 YYDKDF (reference sequence). This CDR3 is CATSHRSYNEQFF. The CDR3 DNA sequence: TGTGCCACCAGCCACCGGAGCTACAATGAGCAGTTCTTC.

The V and J genes are TRBV5-1 and TRBJ1-2; tentative D call: TRBD1 (6 bases). This CDR3 has 15 residues. The V end lost 7 bases, the J end lost 0 bases, and 16 bases lay between the germline ends. From germline, CDR1 is SGHRS and CDR2 YFSETQ. The CDR3 spells CASSEGGPANYGYTF. DNA for the CDR3: TGCGCCAGCTCCGAGGGGGGGCCAGCTAACTATGGCTACACCTTC.

J is TRBJ2-1 and V is TRBV7-6; 12 bases agree with TRBD2. There are 17 residues in the CDR3. CDR1 and CDR2 (germline): SGHVS, FNYEAQ. Unmatched junction bases numbered 9, after V lost 1 base and J lost 8 bases. The DNA for the CDR3 is TGTGCCAGCAGCTTAGGAACTAGCGGGAGGTACGGCCATGAGCAGTTCTTC. Translating it yields CASSLGTSGRYGHEQFF. The whole variable domain, remainder taken from reference TRBV7-6 and TRBJ2-1, is GAGVSQSPRYKVTKRGQDVALRCDPISGHVSLYWYRQALGQGPEFLTYFNYEAQQDKSGLPNDRFSAERPEGSISTLTIQRTEQRDSAMYRCASSLGTSGRYGHEQFFGPGTRLTVL.

V gene TRBV27 combines with J gene TRBJ2-5; 8 bases are a match to TRBD2. Losses at the gene ends were 8 bases for V and 5 bases for J; bases not matched to a gene: 4. The CDR3 contains 12 residues. CDR1 is MNHEY and CDR2 is SMNVEV in the germline V gene (reference sequence). This CDR3 reads CASRTGGETQYF. The CDR3 DNA sequence: TGTGCCAGCCGGACGGGAGGGGAGACCCAGTACTTC.

The CDR3 region has the DNA TGCGCCAGCAGCGCCAGAGGGAACACTGAAGCTTTCTTT. Translation: CASSARGNTEAFF. This chain uses TRBV4-1 with TRBJ1-1; D ambiguous. The CDR3 has 13 residues. V was cut by 5 bases and J by 1 base, with 8 bases left in between. Germline assignment: CDR1 MGHRA and CDR2 YSYEKL.